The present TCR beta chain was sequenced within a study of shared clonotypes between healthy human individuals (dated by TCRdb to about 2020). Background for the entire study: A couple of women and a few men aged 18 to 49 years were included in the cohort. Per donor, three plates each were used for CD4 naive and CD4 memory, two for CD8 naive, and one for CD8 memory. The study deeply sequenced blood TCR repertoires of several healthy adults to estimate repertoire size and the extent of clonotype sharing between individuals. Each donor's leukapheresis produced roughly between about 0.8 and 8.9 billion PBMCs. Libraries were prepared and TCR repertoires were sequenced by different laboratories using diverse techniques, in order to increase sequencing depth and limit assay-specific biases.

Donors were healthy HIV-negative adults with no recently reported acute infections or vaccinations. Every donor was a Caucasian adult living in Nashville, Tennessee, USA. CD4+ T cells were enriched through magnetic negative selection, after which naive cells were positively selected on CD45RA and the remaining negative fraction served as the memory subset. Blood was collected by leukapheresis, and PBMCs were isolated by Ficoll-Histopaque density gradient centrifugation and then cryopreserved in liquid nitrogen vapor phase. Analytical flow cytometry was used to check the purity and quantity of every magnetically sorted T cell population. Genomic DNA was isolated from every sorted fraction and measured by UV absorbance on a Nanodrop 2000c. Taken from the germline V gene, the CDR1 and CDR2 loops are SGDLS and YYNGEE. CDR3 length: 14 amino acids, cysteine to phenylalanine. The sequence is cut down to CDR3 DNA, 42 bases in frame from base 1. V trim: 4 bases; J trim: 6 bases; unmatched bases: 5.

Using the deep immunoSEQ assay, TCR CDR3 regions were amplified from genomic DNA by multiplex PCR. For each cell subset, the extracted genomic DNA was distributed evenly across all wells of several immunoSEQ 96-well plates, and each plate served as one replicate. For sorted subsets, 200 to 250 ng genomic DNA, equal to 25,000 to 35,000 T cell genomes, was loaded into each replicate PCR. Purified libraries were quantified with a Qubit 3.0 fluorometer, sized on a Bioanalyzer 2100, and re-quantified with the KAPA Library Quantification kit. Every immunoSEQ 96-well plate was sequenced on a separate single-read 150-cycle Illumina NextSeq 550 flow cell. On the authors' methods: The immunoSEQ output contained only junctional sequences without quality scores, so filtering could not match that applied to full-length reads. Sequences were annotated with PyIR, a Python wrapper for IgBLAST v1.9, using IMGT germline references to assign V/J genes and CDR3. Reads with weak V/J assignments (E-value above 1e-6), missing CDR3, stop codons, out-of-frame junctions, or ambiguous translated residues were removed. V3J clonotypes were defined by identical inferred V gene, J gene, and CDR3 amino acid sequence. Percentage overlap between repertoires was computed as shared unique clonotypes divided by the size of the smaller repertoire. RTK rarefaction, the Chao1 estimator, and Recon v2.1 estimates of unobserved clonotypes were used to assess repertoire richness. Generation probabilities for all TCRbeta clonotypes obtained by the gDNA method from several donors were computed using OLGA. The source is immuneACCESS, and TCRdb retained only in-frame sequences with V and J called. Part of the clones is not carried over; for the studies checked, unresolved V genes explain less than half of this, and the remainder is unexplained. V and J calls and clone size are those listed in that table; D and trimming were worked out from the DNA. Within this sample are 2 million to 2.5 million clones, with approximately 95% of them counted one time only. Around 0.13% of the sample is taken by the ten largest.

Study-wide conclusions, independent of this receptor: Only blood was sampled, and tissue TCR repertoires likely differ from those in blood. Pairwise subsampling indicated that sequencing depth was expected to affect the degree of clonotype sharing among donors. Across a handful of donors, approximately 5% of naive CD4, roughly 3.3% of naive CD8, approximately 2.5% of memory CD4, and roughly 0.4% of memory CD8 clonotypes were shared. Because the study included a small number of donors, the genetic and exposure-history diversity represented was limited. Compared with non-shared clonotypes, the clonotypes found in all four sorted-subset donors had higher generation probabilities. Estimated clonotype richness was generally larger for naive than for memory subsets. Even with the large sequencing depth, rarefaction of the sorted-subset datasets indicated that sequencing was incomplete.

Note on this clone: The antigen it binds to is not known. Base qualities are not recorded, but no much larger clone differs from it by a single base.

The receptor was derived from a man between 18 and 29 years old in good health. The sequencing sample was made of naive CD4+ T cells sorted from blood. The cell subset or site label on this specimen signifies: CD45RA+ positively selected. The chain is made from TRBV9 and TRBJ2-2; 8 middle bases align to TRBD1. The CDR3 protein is CASSSRQGSGELFF. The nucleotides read TGTGCCAGCAGCTCCAGACAGGGGTCCGGGGAGCTGTTTTTT.